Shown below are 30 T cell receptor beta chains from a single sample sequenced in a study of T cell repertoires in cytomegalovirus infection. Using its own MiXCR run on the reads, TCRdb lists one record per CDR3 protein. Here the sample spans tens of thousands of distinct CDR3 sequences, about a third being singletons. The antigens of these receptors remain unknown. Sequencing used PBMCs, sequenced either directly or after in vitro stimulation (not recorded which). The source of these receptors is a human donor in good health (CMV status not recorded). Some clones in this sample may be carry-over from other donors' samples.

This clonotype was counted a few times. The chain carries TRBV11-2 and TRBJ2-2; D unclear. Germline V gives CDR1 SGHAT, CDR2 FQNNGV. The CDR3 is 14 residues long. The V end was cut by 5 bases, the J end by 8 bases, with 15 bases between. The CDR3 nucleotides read TGTGCCAGCAGCCCTCTCACCGGTTGGGGGGAGCTGTTTTTT. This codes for CASSPLTGWGELFF.

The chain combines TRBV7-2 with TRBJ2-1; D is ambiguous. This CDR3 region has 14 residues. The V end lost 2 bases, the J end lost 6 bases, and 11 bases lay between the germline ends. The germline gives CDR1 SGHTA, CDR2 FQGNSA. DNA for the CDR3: TGTGCCAGCAGCTTAATCGGCGCTATCAATGAGCAGTTCTTC. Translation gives CASSLIGAINEQFF. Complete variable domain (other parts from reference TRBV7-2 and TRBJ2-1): GAGVSQSPSNKVTEKGKDVELRCDPISGHTALYWYRQSLGQGLEFLIYFQGNSAPDKSGLPSDRFSAERTGGSVSTLTIQRTQQEDSAVYLCASSLIGAINEQFFGPGTRLTVL.

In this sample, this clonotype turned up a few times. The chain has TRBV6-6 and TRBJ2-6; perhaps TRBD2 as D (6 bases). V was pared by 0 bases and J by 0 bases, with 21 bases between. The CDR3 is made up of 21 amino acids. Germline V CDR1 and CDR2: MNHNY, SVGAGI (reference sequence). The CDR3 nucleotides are TGTGCCAGCAGTTACTCGGCGTCTGGACTAACGACGAGCTCTGGGGCCAACGTCCTGACTTTC. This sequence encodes CASSYSASGLTTSSGANVLTF.

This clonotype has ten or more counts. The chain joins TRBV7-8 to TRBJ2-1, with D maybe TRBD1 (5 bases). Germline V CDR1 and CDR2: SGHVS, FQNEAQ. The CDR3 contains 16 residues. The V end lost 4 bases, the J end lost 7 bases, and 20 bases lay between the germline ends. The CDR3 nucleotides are TGTGCCAGCAGCTCAAAAAGGCTGTCAGGACAAAATGAGCAGTTCTTC. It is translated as CASSSKRLSGQNEQFF.

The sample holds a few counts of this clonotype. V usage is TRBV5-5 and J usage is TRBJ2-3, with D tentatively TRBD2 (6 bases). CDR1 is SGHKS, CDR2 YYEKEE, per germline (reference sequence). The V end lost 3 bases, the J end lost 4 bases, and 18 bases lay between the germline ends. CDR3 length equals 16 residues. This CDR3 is CASSSPPGLVADTQYF. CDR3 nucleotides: TGTGCCAGCAGCTCGCCGCCGGGACTGGTAGCAGATACGCAGTATTTT.

CDR3 bases: TGTGCCAGCAGACGAAAGCCTGTGAACAATGAGCAGTTCTTC. Amino acid sequence: CASRRKPVNNEQFF. V usage is TRBV27 and J usage is TRBJ2-1, with D uncertain. From germline, CDR1 is MNHEY and CDR2 SMNVEV (reference sequence). The CDR3 consists of 14 residues. Trimming took off 6 bases at V and 5 bases at J, with 14 bases between the two ends.

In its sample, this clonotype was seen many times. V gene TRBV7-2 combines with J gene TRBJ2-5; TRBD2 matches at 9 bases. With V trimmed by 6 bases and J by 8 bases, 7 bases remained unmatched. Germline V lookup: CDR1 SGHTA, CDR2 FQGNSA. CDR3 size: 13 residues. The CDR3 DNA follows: TGTGCCAGCAGACCTAGCGGGATTTCCACCCAGTACTTC. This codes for CASRPSGISTQYF.

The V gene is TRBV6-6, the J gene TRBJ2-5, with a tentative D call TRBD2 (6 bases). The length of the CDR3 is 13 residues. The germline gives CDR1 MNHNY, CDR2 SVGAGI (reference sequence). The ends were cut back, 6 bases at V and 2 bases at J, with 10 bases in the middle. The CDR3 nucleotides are TGTGCCAGCAGCCGAGCGGGTCAAGAGACCCAGTACTTC. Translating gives CASSRAGQETQYF.

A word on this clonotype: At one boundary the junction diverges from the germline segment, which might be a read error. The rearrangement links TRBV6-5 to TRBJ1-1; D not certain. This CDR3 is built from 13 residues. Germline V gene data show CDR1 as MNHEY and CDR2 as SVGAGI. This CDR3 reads CASSYSLNTEASF. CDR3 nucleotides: TGTGCCAGCAGTTACTCCCTGAACACTGAAGCTTCCTTT.

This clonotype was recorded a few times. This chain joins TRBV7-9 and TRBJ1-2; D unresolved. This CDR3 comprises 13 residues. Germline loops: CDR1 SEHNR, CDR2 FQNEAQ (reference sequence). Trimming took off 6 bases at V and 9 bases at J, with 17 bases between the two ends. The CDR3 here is CASSPSGVWSYTF. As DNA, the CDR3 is TGTGCCAGCAGTCCTAGTGGGGTTTGGAGCTACACCTTC.

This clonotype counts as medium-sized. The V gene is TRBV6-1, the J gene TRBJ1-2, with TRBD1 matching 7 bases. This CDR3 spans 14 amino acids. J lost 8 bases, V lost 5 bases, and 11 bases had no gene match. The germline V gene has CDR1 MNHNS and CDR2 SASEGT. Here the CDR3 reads CASSPGGGGYGYTF. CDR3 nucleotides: TGTGCCAGCAGTCCAGGGGGAGGTGGGTACGGCTACACCTTC.

The CDR3 protein is CASRYSSGPDWYGYTF. The CDR3 coding sequence is TGTGCCAGCAGATATTCCTCTGGACCTGACTGGTATGGCTACACCTTC. The chain uses TRBV7-2 and TRBJ1-2; D not certain. Trimming removed 6 bases at V and 5 bases at J, with 22 bases between. CDR1 SGHTA and CDR2 FQGNSA come from the germline V gene. CDR3 length: 16 residues.

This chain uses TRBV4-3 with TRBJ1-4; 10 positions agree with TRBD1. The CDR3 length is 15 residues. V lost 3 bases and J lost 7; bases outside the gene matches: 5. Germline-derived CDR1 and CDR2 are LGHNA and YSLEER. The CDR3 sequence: CASSHRQGAGEKLFF. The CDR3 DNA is TGCGCCAGCAGCCACCGACAGGGGGCGGGTGAAAAACTGTTTTTT.

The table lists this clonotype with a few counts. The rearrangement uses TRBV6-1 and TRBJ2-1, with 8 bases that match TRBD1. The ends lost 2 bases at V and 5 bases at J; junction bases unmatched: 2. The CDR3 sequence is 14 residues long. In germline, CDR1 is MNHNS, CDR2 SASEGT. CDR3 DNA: TGTGCCAGCAGTGAACAACAGGGGGACAATGAGCAGTTCTTC. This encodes CASSEQQGDNEQFF.

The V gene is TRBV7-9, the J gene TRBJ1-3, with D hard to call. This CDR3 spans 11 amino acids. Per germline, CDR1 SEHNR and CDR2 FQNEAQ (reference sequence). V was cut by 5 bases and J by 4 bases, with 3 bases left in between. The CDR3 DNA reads TGTGCCAGCAGCCTGGGAAACACCATATATTTT. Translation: CASSLGNTIYF.

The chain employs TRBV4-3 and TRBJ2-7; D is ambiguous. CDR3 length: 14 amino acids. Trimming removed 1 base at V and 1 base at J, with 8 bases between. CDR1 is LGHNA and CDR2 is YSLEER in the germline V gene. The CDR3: CASSQGDNSYEQYF. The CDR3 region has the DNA TGCGCCAGCAGCCAAGGTGACAATTCCTACGAGCAGTACTTC.

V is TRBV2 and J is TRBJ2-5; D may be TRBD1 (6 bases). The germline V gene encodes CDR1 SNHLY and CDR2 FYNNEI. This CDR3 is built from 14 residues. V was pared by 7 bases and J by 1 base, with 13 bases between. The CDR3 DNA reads TGTGCCAGCATGGTCTTCAGGGGCCAAGAGACCCAGTACTTC. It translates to CASMVFRGQETQYF. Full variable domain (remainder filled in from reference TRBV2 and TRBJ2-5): EPEVTQTPSHQVTQMGQEVILRCVPISNHLYFYWYRQILGQKVEFLVSFYNNEISEKSEIFDDQFSVERPDGSNFTLKIRSTKLEDSAMYFCASMVFRGQETQYFGPGTRLLVL.

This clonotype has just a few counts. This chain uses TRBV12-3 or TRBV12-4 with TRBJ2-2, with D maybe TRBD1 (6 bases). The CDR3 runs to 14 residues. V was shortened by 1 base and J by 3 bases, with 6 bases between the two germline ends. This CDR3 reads CASSLGTDTGELFF. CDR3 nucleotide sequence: TGTGCCAGCAGTTTAGGGACAGACACCGGGGAGCTGTTTTTT.

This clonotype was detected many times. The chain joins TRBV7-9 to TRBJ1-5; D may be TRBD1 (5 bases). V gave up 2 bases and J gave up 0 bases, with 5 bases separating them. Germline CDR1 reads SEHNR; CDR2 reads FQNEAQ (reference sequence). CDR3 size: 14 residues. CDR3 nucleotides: TGTGCCAGCAGCTTACAGGGTAGCAATCAGCCCCAGCATTTT. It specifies CASSLQGSNQPQHF.

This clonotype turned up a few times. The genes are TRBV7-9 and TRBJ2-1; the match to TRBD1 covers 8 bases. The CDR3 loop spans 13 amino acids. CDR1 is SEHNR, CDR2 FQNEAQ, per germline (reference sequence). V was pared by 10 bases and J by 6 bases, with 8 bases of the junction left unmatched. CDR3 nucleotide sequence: TGTGCCACGAAAATGGACAGGGTCAATGAGCAGTTCTTC. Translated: CATKMDRVNEQFF.

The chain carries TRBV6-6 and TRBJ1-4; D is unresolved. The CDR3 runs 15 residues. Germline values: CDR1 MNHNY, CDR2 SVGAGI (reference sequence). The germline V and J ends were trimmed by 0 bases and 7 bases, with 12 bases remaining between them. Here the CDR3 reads CASSYSRSSGEKLFF. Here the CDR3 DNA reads TGTGCCAGCAGTTACTCGAGATCAAGTGGTGAAAAACTGTTTTTT.

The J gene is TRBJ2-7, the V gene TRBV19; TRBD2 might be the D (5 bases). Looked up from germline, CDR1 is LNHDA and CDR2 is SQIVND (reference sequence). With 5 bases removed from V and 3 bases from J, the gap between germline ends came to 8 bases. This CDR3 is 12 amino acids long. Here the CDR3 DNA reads TGTGCCAGTAGTCATCGGGGCTACGAGCAGTACTTC. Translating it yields CASSHRGYEQYF.

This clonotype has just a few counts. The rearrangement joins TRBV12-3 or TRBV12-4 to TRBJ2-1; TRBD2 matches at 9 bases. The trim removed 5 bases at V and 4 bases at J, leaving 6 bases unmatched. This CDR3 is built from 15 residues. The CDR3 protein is CASSKTSGPYNEQFF. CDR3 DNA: TGTGCCAGCAGTAAGACTAGCGGACCATACAATGAGCAGTTCTTC.

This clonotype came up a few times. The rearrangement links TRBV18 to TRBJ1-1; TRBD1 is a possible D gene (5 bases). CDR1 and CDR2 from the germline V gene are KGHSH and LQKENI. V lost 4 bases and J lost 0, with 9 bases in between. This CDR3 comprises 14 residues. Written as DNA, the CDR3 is TGTGCCAGCTCACGGGGACGGTTGAACACTGAAGCTTTCTTT. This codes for CASSRGRLNTEAFF.

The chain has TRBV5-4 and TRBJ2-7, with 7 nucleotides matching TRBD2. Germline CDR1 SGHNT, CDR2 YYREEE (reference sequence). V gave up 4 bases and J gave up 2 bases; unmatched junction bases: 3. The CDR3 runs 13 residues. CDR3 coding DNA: TGTGCCAGCAGCCCGGGACTACCCTACGAGCAGTACTTC. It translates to CASSPGLPYEQYF. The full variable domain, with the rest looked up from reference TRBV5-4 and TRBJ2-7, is ETGVTQSPTHLIKTRGQQVTLRCSSQSGHNTVSWYQQALGQGPQFIFQYYREEENGRGNFPPRFSGLQFPNYSSELNVNALELDDSALYLCASSPGLPYEQYFGPGTRLTVT.

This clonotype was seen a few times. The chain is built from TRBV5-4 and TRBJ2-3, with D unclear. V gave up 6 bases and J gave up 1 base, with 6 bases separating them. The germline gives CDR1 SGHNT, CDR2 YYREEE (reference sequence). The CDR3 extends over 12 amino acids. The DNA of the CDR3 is TGTGCCAGCAATCGGGGCACAGATACGCAGTATTTT. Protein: CASNRGTDTQYF.

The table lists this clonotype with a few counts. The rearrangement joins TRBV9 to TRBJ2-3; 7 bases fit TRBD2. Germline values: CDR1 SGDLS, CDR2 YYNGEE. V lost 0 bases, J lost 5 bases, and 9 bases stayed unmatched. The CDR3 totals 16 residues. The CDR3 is CASSVVVGGPRDTQYF. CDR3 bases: TGTGCCAGCAGCGTAGTAGTGGGAGGGCCCAGAGATACGCAGTATTTT.

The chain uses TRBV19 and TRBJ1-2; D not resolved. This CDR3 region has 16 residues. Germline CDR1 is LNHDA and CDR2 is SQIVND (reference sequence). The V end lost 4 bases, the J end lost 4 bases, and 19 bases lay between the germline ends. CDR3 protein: CASSTQADARFYGYTF. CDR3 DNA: TGTGCCAGTAGTACCCAAGCCGACGCACGATTCTATGGCTACACCTTC.

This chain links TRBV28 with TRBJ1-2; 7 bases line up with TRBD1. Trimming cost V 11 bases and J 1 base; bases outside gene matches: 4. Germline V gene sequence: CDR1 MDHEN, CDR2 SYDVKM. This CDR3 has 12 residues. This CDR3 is CAVRDSNYGYTF. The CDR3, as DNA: TGTGCCGTCAGGGACAGTAACTATGGCTACACCTTC.

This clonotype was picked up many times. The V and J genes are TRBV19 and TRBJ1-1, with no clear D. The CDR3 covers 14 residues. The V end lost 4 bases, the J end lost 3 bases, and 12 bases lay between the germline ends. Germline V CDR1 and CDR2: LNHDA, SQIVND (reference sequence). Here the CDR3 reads CASSKGSSYTEAFF. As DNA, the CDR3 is TGTGCCAGTAGTAAAGGGTCCTCCTACACTGAAGCTTTCTTT.